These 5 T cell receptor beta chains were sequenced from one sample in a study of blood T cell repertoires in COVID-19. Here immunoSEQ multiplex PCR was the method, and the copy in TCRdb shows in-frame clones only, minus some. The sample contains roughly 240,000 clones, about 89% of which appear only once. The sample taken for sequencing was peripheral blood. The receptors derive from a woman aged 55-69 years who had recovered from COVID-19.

CDR3: CASSSGQAETDTQYF. CDR3 coding DNA: TGTGCCAGCAGCTCGGGACAGGCGGAGACAGATACGCAGTATTTT. The chain recombines TRBV7-3 with TRBJ2-3; 8 bases match TRBD1. Trimming at V came to 4 bases and at J to 3 bases, leaving 6 bases not matched to a gene. Germline assignment: CDR1 SGHTA and CDR2 FQGTGA. The CDR3 totals 15 residues.

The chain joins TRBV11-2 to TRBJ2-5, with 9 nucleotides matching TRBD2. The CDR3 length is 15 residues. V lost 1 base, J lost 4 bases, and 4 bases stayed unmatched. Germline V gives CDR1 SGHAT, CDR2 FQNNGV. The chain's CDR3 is CASSLVAGVGETQYF. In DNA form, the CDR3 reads TGTGCCAGCAGCTTAGTAGCGGGGGTGGGAGAGACCCAGTACTTC.

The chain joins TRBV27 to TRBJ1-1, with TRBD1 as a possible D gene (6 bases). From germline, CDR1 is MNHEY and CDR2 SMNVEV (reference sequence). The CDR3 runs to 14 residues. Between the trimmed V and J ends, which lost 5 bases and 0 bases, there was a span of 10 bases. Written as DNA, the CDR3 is TGTGCCAGCAGTGTCAGGGGCATGAACACTGAAGCTTTCTTT. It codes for CASSVRGMNTEAFF.

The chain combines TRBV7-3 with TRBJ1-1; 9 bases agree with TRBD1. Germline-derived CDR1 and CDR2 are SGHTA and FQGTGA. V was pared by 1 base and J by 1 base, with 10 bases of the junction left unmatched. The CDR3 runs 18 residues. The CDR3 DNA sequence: TGTGCCAGCAGCTTAAGATCGGCGGGACAGGGACGGAACACTGAAGCTTTCTTT. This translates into CASSLRSAGQGRNTEAFF.

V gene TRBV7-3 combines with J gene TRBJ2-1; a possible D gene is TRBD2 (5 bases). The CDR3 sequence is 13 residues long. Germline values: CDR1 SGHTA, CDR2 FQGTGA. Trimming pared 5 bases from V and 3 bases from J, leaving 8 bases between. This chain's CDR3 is CASSPGVYNEQFF. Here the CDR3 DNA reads TGTGCCAGCAGCCCCGGGGTCTACAATGAGCAGTTCTTC.